The subject of this entry is one T cell receptor (beta chain). Original handling: Estimation of nucleated cell counts relied on the amplification of reference gene primers. TCRdb keeps only in-frame clones here, not all; method: immunoSEQ multiplex PCR. That table furnishes V, J and clone size, whereas the DNA furnished D and trimming. The sample has under 200,000 clones, 65% to 85% seen once. The J segment lost 4 bases and the V segment lost 8 bases, leaving 13 bases of the junction unmatched. The V gene's germline CDR1 is MDHEN and CDR2 SYDVKM. The CDR3 totals 15 residues. This specimen belongs to a study of blood T cell repertoires in COVID-19. As for the study in general: The study drew acute and convalescent COVID-19 samples from the United States, Italy and Spain. PBMCs, B-cell-depleted T cells, or T cells were the source of the cDNA or gDNA that made up the material.

This chain uses TRBV28 with TRBJ1-2, with TRBD1 matching 7 bases. The sequenced sample was peripheral blood. The source of this sequence is a human donor with acute or convalescent COVID-19. The donor label of this sample is uncertain. CDR3 DNA sequence: TGTGCCAGCGCTTTCCCCACAGGGGACACCTATGGCTACACCTTC. Translated: CASAFPTGDTYGYTF.